The 13 T cell receptor beta chains below were found in one sample sequenced in a study of CD8+ T cells in alopecia areata. Isolated RNA was reverse transcribed into cDNA used as the sequencing template. The data were produced by immunoSEQ multiplex PCR, yet TCRdb's version contains in-frame clones alone and is incomplete. The sample shows approximately 180,000 clones, 63% of them seen only once. The input for sequencing was CD4+ T cells sorted from blood, taken at week 0. These receptors originate from a human donor with alopecia areata.

The chain uses TRBV5-1 and TRBJ1-6; 7 nucleotides agree with TRBD1. Losses at the gene ends were 4 bases for V and 10 bases for J; bases not matched to a gene: 11. The CDR3 is 15 residues long. Germline CDR1 SGHRS, CDR2 YFSETQ. In nucleotides, the CDR3 is TGCGCCAGCAGCCCGGAGGGGGCGTCAGGATCACCCCTCCACTTT. Translated, it gives CASSPEGASGSPLHF.

CDR3 DNA: TGCGCCAGCAGCCAAGGGCGGCTGAACACTGAAGCTTTCTTT. This sequence encodes CASSQGRLNTEAFF. The chain is built from TRBV4-3 and TRBJ1-1; D not resolved. Germline V gives CDR1 LGHNA, CDR2 YSLEER. V was shortened by 1 base and J by 0 bases, with 6 bases between the two germline ends. The CDR3 contains 14 residues.

The CDR3: CATSPSGTHYGYTF. The CDR3 DNA is TGTGCCACCAGCCCGTCCGGGACTCACTATGGCTACACCTTC. This chain uses TRBV15 with TRBJ1-2, with TRBD1 as a possible D gene (5 bases). Germline CDR1 and CDR2: LNHNV and YYDKDF (reference sequence). The length of the CDR3 is 14 residues. V lost 5 bases and J 3 bases, leaving 13 bases between the germline ends. The full variable domain, its missing parts supplied by reference TRBV15 and TRBJ1-2, is DAMVIQNPRYQVTQFGKPVTLSCSQTLNHNVMYWYQQKSSQAPKLLFHYYDKDFNNEADTPDNFQSRRPNTSFCFLDIRSPGLGDTAMYLCATSPSGTHYGYTFGSGTRLTVV.

This clone has more than one count but fewer than ten. This rearrangement joins TRBV29-1 to TRBJ2-5; TRBD1 matches 9 bases. With V trimmed by 3 bases and J by 6 bases, 11 bases remained unmatched. CDR3 length equals 15 residues. Germline-derived CDR1 and CDR2 are SQVTM and ANQGSEA. The CDR3, as DNA: TGCAGCGTTGAGCCCTTACAGGGGGCGGGCAAGACCCAGTACTTC. Its translation: CSVEPLQGAGKTQYF. The complete variable domain, with remaining parts taken from reference TRBV29-1 and TRBJ2-5, reads SAVISQKPSRDICQRGTSLTIQCQVDSQVTMMFWYRQQPGQSLTLIATANQGSEATYESGFVIDKFPISRPNLTFSTLTVSNMSPEDSSIYLCSVEPLQGAGKTQYFGPGTRLLVL.

The rearrangement joins TRBV30 to TRBJ1-2; D may be TRBD1 (6 bases). The CDR3 is 12 residues long. V gave up 3 bases and J gave up 6 bases, with 11 bases separating them. Germline V lookup: CDR1 GTSNPN, CDR2 SVGIG (reference sequence). CDR3 nucleotides: TGTGCCTGGAGCCCGGGGGGCGATGGCTACACCTTC. Its translation: CAWSPGGDGYTF. Looking up the rest from reference TRBV30 and TRBJ1-2 gives the full variable domain: SQTIHQWPATLVQPVGSPLSLECTVEGTSNPNLYWYRQAAGRGLQLLFYSVGIGQISSEVPQNLSASRPQDRQFILSSKKLLLSDSGFYLCAWSPGGDGYTFGSGTRLTVV.

The chain links TRBV4-3 to TRBJ2-1, with TRBD2 matching over 11 bases. CDR3 length: 17 residues. Trimming at V came to 2 bases and at J to 1 base, leaving 4 bases not matched to a gene. Per the germline V gene, CDR1 is LGHNA and CDR2 is YSLEER. This chain's CDR3 is CASSQMSSGGSYNEQFF. The DNA for the CDR3 is TGCGCCAGCAGCCAAATGTCTAGCGGGGGGTCCTACAATGAGCAGTTCTTC.

This clone was observed once. The chain employs TRBV30 and TRBJ1-2; 7 bases align to TRBD1. The CDR3 runs 14 residues. CDR1 and CDR2 (germline): GTSNPN, SVGIG (reference sequence). V gave up 2 bases and J gave up 4 bases; unmatched junction bases: 7. CDR3 residues: CAWSPNRGAYGYTF. The CDR3 DNA follows: TGTGCCTGGAGTCCGAACAGGGGAGCCTATGGCTACACCTTC.

The chain has TRBV15 and TRBJ1-5; 9 bases map to TRBD1. V was clipped by 4 bases and J by 11 bases; unmatched bases: 12. Germline values: CDR1 LNHNV, CDR2 YYDKDF (reference sequence). The CDR3 extends over 15 amino acids. CDR3 sequence: CATSTPGQGLESQHF. CDR3 nucleotides: TGTGCCACCAGCACCCCGGGACAGGGCCTGGAGTCCCAGCATTTT.

This clone was seen once. The chain joins TRBV29-1 to TRBJ1-5; TRBD1 agrees at 10 bases. CDR1 is SQVTM and CDR2 is ANQGSEA in the germline V gene. J lost 2 bases, V lost 6 bases, and 7 bases had no gene match. This CDR3 contains 15 residues. CDR3 loop: CSVATTGGGNQPQHF. CDR3 nucleotide sequence: TGCAGCGTCGCAACGACAGGGGGCGGCAATCAGCCCCAGCATTTT.

This clone showed up just a few times. Other DNA sequences within the sample encode an identical CDR3. The chain has TRBV7-7 and TRBJ2-3, with D maybe TRBD1 (5 bases). Germline V CDR1 and CDR2: SSHAT, FNYEAQ (reference sequence). This CDR3 comprises 16 residues. Trimming pared 1 base from V and 0 bases from J, leaving 11 bases between. In DNA form, the CDR3 reads TGTGCCAGCAGCTTAGGAAGGGGATCTAGCACAGATACGCAGTATTTT. Amino acids: CASSLGRGSSTDTQYF.

The J gene is TRBJ2-3, the V gene TRBV4-2; a weak D match, TRBD2 (5 bases). The V and J ends lost 1 base and 2 bases respectively, with 10 bases between them. CDR3 length: 15 amino acids. Germline V gives CDR1 LGHNA, CDR2 YNFKEQ. The CDR3 protein is CASSQGLATTDTQYF. The CDR3 nucleotides are TGTGCCAGCAGCCAAGGGTTAGCGACCACAGATACGCAGTATTTT.

The chain uses TRBV4-3 and TRBJ2-1; 11 nucleotides match TRBD2. V lost 0 bases to trimming and J lost 1 base; unmatched junction nucleotides: 8. Looked up from germline, CDR1 is LGHNA and CDR2 is YSLEER. The CDR3 extends over 19 amino acids. The CDR3 region has the DNA TGCGCCAGCAGCCAAGACGATAATCTAGCGGGGGGTTCCTACAATGAGCAGTTCTTC. Its protein product is CASSQDDNLAGGSYNEQFF.

J is TRBJ1-1 and V is TRBV7-2, with D possibly being TRBD1 (5 bases). CDR1 and CDR2 from the germline V gene are SGHTA and FQGNSA. CDR3 length equals 14 residues. V lost 3 bases, J lost 1 base, and 9 bases lay in between. The DNA of the CDR3 is TGTGCCAGCAGCTTCGGGAGGGGGAACACTGAAGCTTTCTTT. It translates to CASSFGRGNTEAFF. Full variable domain (remainder filled in from reference TRBV7-2 and TRBJ1-1): GAGVSQSPSNKVTEKGKDVELRCDPISGHTALYWYRQSLGQGLEFLIYFQGNSAPDKSGLPSDRFSAERTGGSVSTLTIQRTQQEDSAVYLCASSFGRGNTEAFFGQGTRLTVV.